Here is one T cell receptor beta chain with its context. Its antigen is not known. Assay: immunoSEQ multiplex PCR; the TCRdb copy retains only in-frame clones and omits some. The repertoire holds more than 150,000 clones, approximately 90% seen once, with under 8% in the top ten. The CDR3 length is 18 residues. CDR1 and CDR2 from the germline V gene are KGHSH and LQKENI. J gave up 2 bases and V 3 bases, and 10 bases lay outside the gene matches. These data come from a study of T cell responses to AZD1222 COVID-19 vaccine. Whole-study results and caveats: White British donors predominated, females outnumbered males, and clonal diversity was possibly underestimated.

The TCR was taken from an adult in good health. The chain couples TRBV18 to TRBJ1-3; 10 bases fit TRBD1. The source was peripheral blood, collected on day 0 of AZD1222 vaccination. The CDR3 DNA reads TGTGCCAGCTCACCCTTCGATCGACAGGGGGCAGCTGGAAACACCATATATTTT. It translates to CASSPFDRQGAAGNTIYF.